The T cell receptor (beta chain) described here comes from a study of shared clonotypes between healthy human individuals. Points from the study as a whole: Shared clonotypes: roughly 4.5% naive CD4, around 3.5% naive CD8, 2.3% memory CD4, around 0.4% memory CD8.

The repertoire was sequenced with immunoSEQ multiplex PCR; TCRdb's copy has only in-frame clones and lacks some. The table includes about 1.1 million clones, 60% to 80% detected once. V lost 1 base and J 6 bases, leaving 10 bases between the germline ends. Germline loops: CDR1 SGHNT, CDR2 YYREEE (reference sequence). The CDR3 totals 13 residues. This clone has just a few counts. Its antigen is still unknown. All donors were healthy HIV-negative adults lacking recent acute infections or vaccinations. V and J are TRBV5-4 and TRBJ1-2; no definite D call. This clonotype was obtained from a man aged 18-30 years in good health. Some clones in this sample may be carry-over from other donors' samples. Sequences were obtained from memory CD4+ T cells from PBMCs. Subset meaning: CD45RA-negative fraction. CDR3 residues: CASSLLLGNGYTF. CDR3 bases: TGTGCCAGCAGCTTGCTTCTGGGGAATGGCTACACCTTC.